These 10 T cell receptor beta chains were all obtained from the same sample, sequenced in a study of cytomegalovirus exposure and HLA in healthy donors. With 60 Vbeta and 13 Jbeta primers, the PCR was carried out. The assay was immunoSEQ multiplex PCR, and TCRdb's table has in-frame clones only and misses some. The sample holds about 120,000 clones, around 64% seen once. The material sequenced was PBMCs. These receptors originate from a young woman in good health and CMV-seronegative.

The rearrangement links TRBV5-6 to TRBJ1-3; D not certain. Germline V gene lookup returns CDR1 SGHDT and CDR2 YYEEEE. V was pared by 1 base and J by 2 bases, with 13 bases between. The CDR3 length is 16 residues. Here the CDR3 DNA reads TGTGCCAGCAGCTTGAGGCGGGAGGGTACTGGAAACACCATATATTTT. Protein product: CASSLRREGTGNTIYF.

This sequence joins TRBV4-2 and TRBJ1-2; 7 bases are a match to TRBD1. Looked up from germline, CDR1 is LGHNA and CDR2 is YNFKEQ. The CDR3 is 15 residues long. J lost 2 bases, V lost 2 bases, and 5 bases had no gene match. DNA for the CDR3: TGTGCCAGCAGCCAACCCCTGACAGGGAACTATGGCTACACCTTC. As protein: CASSQPLTGNYGYTF.

The CDR3 loop reads CASSIDPGLGGEQYF. CDR3 bases: TGTGCCAGTAGTATAGACCCGGGACTAGGAGGCGAGCAGTACTTC. The chain joins TRBV19 to TRBJ2-7, with 8 bases that match TRBD2. Trimming at V came to 0 bases and at J to 6 bases, leaving 7 bases not matched to a gene. The CDR3 has 15 amino acids. Germline values: CDR1 LNHDA, CDR2 SQIVND (reference sequence).

The genes are TRBV2 and TRBJ1-1, with a possible D match to TRBD1 (6 bases). Germline V gene sequence: CDR1 SNHLY, CDR2 FYNNEI. The CDR3 spans 13 residues. The ends were cut back, 10 bases at V and 0 bases at J, with 12 bases in the middle. The CDR3 protein is CATGRGVNTEAFF. Here the CDR3 DNA reads TGTGCCACCGGGAGGGGGGTGAACACTGAAGCTTTCTTT.

Points on this clone: The identical CDR3 is also encoded by other nucleotide sequences in the sample. The chain combines TRBV9 with TRBJ1-1, with D possibly being TRBD1 (5 bases). This CDR3 is built from 15 residues. V was pared by 0 bases and J by 5 bases, with 14 bases between. Germline V lookup: CDR1 SGDLS, CDR2 YYNGEE. The CDR3 nucleotides read TGTGCCAGCAGCGTAGGCGGGGGTGGAGGGACTGAAGCTTTCTTT. Translation gives CASSVGGGGGTEAFF.

The CDR3 sequence: CASSQAGQMKTQYF. CDR3 DNA: TGCGCCAGCAGCCAAGCTGGGCAGATGAAGACCCAGTACTTC. The chain links TRBV4-3 to TRBJ2-5, with D uncertain. V was shortened by 1 base and J by 6 bases, with 12 bases between the two germline ends. This CDR3 has 14 residues. The germline gives CDR1 LGHNA, CDR2 YSLEER.

The V call is TRBV4-3, the J call TRBJ1-5, with no clear D. There are 14 residues in the CDR3. The V gene's germline CDR1 is LGHNA and CDR2 YSLEER. V lost 0 bases and J lost 3, with 6 bases in between. The DNA of the CDR3 is TGCGCCAGCAGCCAAGAACAGTCCAATCAGCCCCAGCATTTT. Its translation: CASSQEQSNQPQHF.

The chain uses TRBV14 and TRBJ2-5; TRBD1 matches at 9 bases. Near its end, the DNA agrees better with TRBJ2-7, so the J call may be wrong. The length of the CDR3 is 17 residues. Germline CDR1 is SGHDN and CDR2 is FVKESK. This CDR3 is CASSQPGQGLKTYEQYF. The CDR3 coding sequence is TGTGCCAGCAGCCAACCGGGACAGGGCCTCAAGACCTACGAGCAGTACTTC.

This sequence joins TRBV5-6 and TRBJ2-2; 11 bases line up with TRBD1. V shed 5 bases, J shed 7 bases, and the junction held 7 bases outside the gene matches. Germline V CDR1 and CDR2: SGHDT, YYEEEE. CDR3 length equals 15 residues. The CDR3 coding sequence is TGTGCCAGCAGGGGACAGGGGGGAAGAGGCGGGGAGCTGTTTTTT. This encodes CASRGQGGRGGELFF.

J is TRBJ2-1 and V is TRBV7-9, with 11 bases fitting TRBD2. Germline V CDR1 and CDR2: SEHNR, FQNEAQ (reference sequence). J was trimmed by 4 bases and V by 4 bases; bases with no gene match: 9. This CDR3 is 17 amino acids long. CDR3 bases: TGTGCCAGCAGCTATCCACTAGCGGGAGAATCTTACAATGAGCAGTTCTTC. This sequence encodes CASSYPLAGESYNEQFF.